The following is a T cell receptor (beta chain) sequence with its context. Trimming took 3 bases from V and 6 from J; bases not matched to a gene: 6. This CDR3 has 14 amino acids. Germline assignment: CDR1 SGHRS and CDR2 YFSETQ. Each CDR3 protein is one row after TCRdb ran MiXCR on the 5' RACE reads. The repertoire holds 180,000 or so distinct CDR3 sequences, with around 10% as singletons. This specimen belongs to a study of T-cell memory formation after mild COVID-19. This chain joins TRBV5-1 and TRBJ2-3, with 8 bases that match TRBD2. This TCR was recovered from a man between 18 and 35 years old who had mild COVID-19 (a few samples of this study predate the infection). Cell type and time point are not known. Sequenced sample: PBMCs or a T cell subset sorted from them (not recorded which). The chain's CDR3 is CASSYGREGDTQYF. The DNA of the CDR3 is TGCGCCAGCAGCTATGGACGGGAGGGTGATACGCAGTATTTT.